These T cell receptor beta chains were read from a single sample in a study of type 1 regulatory T cells. One entry per CDR3 protein results from TCRdb running MiXCR on the reads. This table holds tens of thousands of distinct CDR3 sequences, 12% found once. The antigens for these receptors are not known. Sequencing was carried out using cultured non-Tr1 T cells, either the whole culture or a sorted T cell fraction (not recorded which). These receptors originate from a human donor in good health. The CDR3 runs from the conserved cysteine through the conserved F or W. D genes are given only for firm matches. Expanded clones get a size class; other rows say once, few or many, or leave the size out.

V,size,J,D,CDR3,DNA
TRBV9,NA,TRBJ1-2,TRBD1,CASSAQGGVGYTF,TGTGCCAGCAGCGCTCAGGGGGGCGTTGGCTACACCTTC
TRBV12-3/TRBV12-4,NA,TRBJ1-2,NA,CASSPNGVFGYTF,TGTGCCAGCAGTCCTAATGGGGTTTTTGGCTACACCTTC
TRBV9,many,TRBJ1-1,NA,CASSVTERNTEAFF,TGTGCCAGCAGCGTTACAGAAAGGAACACTGAAGCTTTCTTT
TRBV29-1,many,TRBJ1-1,NA,CSVVSGMNTEAFF,TGCAGCGTTGTCTCAGGGATGAACACTGAAGCTTTCTTT
TRBV27,few,TRBJ1-1,NA,CASSLIDAASEAFF,TGTGCCAGCAGTCTTATCGACGCGGCGTCTGAAGCTTTCTTT
TRBV5-1,NA,TRBJ2-1,NA,CASSTLDLNEQFF,TGCGCCAGCAGCACTCTTGATCTCAATGAGCAGTTCTTC
TRBV5-1,medium-sized,TRBJ2-1,TRBD1,CASSSTGEGYNEQFF,TGCGCCAGCAGCTCGACAGGGGAAGGGTACAATGAGCAGTTCTTC
TRBV9,many,TRBJ1-6,TRBD1,CASSPLTGGDSPLHF,TGTGCCAGCAGCCCACTGACAGGGGGCGATTCACCCCTCCACTTT
TRBV5-1,NA,TRBJ2-3,TRBD2,CASSLEGGTDTQYF,TGCGCCAGCAGCTTGGAGGGAGGGACAGATACGCAGTATTTT
TRBV12-3/TRBV12-4,NA,TRBJ2-7,NA,CASSPGDWGNYEQYF,TGTGCCAGCAGTCCCGGGGATTGGGGTAACTACGAGCAGTACTTC
TRBV7-2,many,TRBJ2-5,NA,CASSRTWGRGETQYF,TGTGCCAGCAGCCGAACCTGGGGGAGGGGGGAGACCCAGTACTTC
TRBV5-1,NA,TRBJ1-1,TRBD1,CASSTGQGTEAFF,TGCGCCAGCAGCACGGGACAGGGGACTGAAGCTTTCTTT
TRBV10-2,few,TRBJ2-7,NA,CASRVGPQVGEQYF,TGCGCCAGCAGAGTCGGACCCCAGGTGGGAGAGCAGTACTTC
TRBV4-2,few,TRBJ1-2,NA,CASSQEAAGGYTF,TGTGCCAGCAGCCAAGAAGCCGCGGGTGGCTACACCTTC
TRBV20-1,few,TRBJ2-5,NA,CSAAGLGQETQYF,TGCAGTGCTGCCGGACTGGGCCAAGAGACCCAGTACTTC
TRBV20-1,NA,TRBJ2-1,TRBD2,CSTGRGLALYEQFF,TGCAGCACCGGACGGGGACTAGCGCTATATGAGCAGTTCTTC
TRBV20-1,many,TRBJ2-5,TRBD1,CSASSGGGKKTQYF,TGCAGTGCTAGTTCAGGGGGCGGCAAGAAGACCCAGTACTTC
TRBV14,few,TRBJ2-5,NA,CASSKLETQYF,TGTGCCAGCAGTAAATTAGAGACCCAGTACTTC
TRBV5-1,many,TRBJ1-1,NA,CASSLTGGNTEAFF,TGCGCCAGCAGCTTGACAGGAGGGAACACTGAAGCTTTCTTT
TRBV5-5,NA,TRBJ2-5,NA,CASSSLGGPQETQYF,TGTGCCAGCAGCTCACTTGGAGGGCCCCAAGAGACCCAGTACTTC
TRBV20-1,many,TRBJ1-4,NA,CSTHPQGPGHEKLFF,TGCAGTACCCACCCTCAGGGTCCGGGTCATGAAAAACTGTTTTTT
TRBV29-1,many,TRBJ1-1,NA,CSAKTGTSNTEAFF,TGCAGCGCAAAAACCGGGACTTCGAACACTGAAGCTTTCTTT
TRBV5-1,many,TRBJ2-2,TRBD2,CASSAEPGLAGGPSTGELFF,TGCGCCAGCAGCGCCGAGCCGGGACTAGCGGGAGGGCCAAGCACCGGGGAGCTGTTTTTT
TRBV6-2/TRBV6-3,NA,TRBJ2-7,NA,CASSSGDSYEQYF,TGTGCCAGCAGTTCCGGCGACTCCTACGAGCAGTACTTC
TRBV27,many,TRBJ2-7,TRBD1,CASSFQVQGYEQYF,TGTGCCAGCAGTTTTCAGGTACAGGGGTACGAGCAGTACTTC
TRBV7-2,few,TRBJ2-5,NA,CASSLSLSGLETQYF,TGTGCCAGCAGCTTAAGTTTGTCAGGGCTGGAGACCCAGTACTTC
TRBV20-1,many,TRBJ1-4,NA,CSASTRGGEKLFF,TGCAGTGCTAGTACCAGAGGCGGTGAAAAACTGTTTTTT
TRBV10-3,many,TRBJ1-6,NA,CAIARGRNSPLHF,TGTGCCATCGCGAGGGGCAGGAATTCACCCCTCCACTTT
TRBV27,few,TRBJ2-1,NA,CASKILANNEQFF,TGTGCCAGCAAGATTCTAGCGAACAATGAGCAGTTCTTC
TRBV28,many,TRBJ2-7,NA,CASARSSYEQYF,TGTGCCAGCGCGAGGAGCTCCTACGAGCAGTACTTC
TRBV5-4,few,TRBJ2-1,TRBD2,CASSRTSGSYNEQFF,TGTGCCAGCAGTCGAACTAGCGGCTCCTACAATGAGCAGTTCTTC
TRBV19,NA,TRBJ1-1,NA,CASSTGPMTAFF,TGTGCCAGTAGTACCGGGCCCATGACGGCTTTCTTT
TRBV7-3,few,TRBJ1-6,NA,CASSLTQNSPLHF,TGTGCCAGCAGCTTAACGCAGAACTCACCCCTCCACTTT